Shown below are 13 T cell receptor beta chains from a single sample sequenced in a study of blood T cell repertoires in COVID-19. The table came from immunoSEQ multiplex PCR; TCRdb's copy has only in-frame clones and leaves some out. The table lists about 370,000 clones, around 91% of them singletons. Sequenced: PBMCs or T cells enriched from blood (not recorded which). Every receptor here comes from a man younger than 35 who had recovered from COVID-19.

This chain joins TRBV18 and TRBJ1-2, with 9 bases identical to TRBD1. The CDR3 runs to 18 residues. The J segment lost 5 bases and the V segment lost 5 bases, leaving 18 bases of the junction unmatched. The germline V gene encodes CDR1 KGHSH and CDR2 LQKENI. The CDR3 loop reads CASSIGGPIVGTGYGYTF. In nucleotides, the CDR3 is TGTGCCAGCTCAATCGGCGGACCCATTGTGGGGACAGGGTATGGCTACACCTTC.

This clone was seen a few times. J is TRBJ2-7 and V is TRBV7-9; unclear D gene. Germline CDR1 reads SEHNR; CDR2 reads FQNEAQ (reference sequence). The CDR3 has 16 amino acids. Trimming pared 3 bases from V and 0 bases from J, leaving 15 bases between. CDR3 nucleotides: TGTGCCAGCAGCTTCAAAGCCGGCTACAGCTCCTACGAGCAGTACTTC. Protein: CASSFKAGYSSYEQYF.

CDR3: CAWSFYGPQHF. The CDR3, as DNA: TGTGCCTGGAGTTTCTACGGGCCCCAGCATTTT. The rearrangement joins TRBV30 to TRBJ1-5, with D hard to call. With 2 bases removed from V and 9 bases from J, the gap between germline ends came to 8 bases. Germline CDR1 and CDR2: GTSNPN and SVGIG (reference sequence). The CDR3 has 11 amino acids.

This clone was detected only a few times. The CDR3 DNA reads as TGTGCCAGCAGACGAGCGGACACCGGGGAGCTGTTTTTT. Its translation: CASRRADTGELFF. V gene TRBV2 combines with J gene TRBJ2-2; D is perhaps TRBD2 (5 bases). The V end was cut by 6 bases, the J end by 3 bases, with 8 bases between. CDR1 is SNHLY and CDR2 is FYNNEI in the germline V gene. CDR3 size: 13 residues.

The genes are TRBV29-1 and TRBJ1-1; TRBD1 might be the D (6 bases). The CDR3 covers 15 residues. The germline V and J ends were trimmed by 6 bases and 3 bases, with 20 bases remaining between them. The germline CDR1 and CDR2 sequences are SQVTM and ANQGSEA. The CDR3 bases are TGCAGCGTGACGTCTGGACAGCTGCGGGACACTGAAGCTTTCTTT. As protein: CSVTSGQLRDTEAFF.

The V and J genes are TRBV19 and TRBJ1-5, with TRBD1 identical over 11 bases. Germline CDR1 and CDR2: LNHDA and SQIVND (reference sequence). The V and J ends lost 5 bases and 6 bases, in that order; junction bases with no gene match: 6. The CDR3 sequence is 15 residues long. The DNA of the CDR3 is TGTGCCAGTAGTCACCGGACAGGGGGCGGTCAGCCCCAGCATTTT. The encoded protein is CASSHRTGGGQPQHF.

This CDR3 is CASSDSYRKDQETQYF. In DNA, the CDR3 is TGTGCCAGCAGTGACTCCTACAGGAAGGATCAAGAGACCCAGTACTTC. This chain uses TRBV6-4 with TRBJ2-5; tentative D call: TRBD1 (5 bases). V was clipped by 0 bases and J by 2 bases, with 13 bases between them. The CDR3 is made up of 16 amino acids. Germline lookup yields CDR1 MRHNA and CDR2 SNTAGT.

This chain's CDR3 is CASSYSSPAYNEQFF. DNA for the CDR3: TGTGCCAGCAGTTACTCATCGCCGGCCTACAATGAGCAGTTCTTC. This chain uses TRBV6-6 with TRBJ2-1; D not resolved. Trimming stripped 0 bases from V and 2 bases from J, with 8 bases between. CDR1 and CDR2 from the germline V gene are MNHNY and SVGAGI (reference sequence). This CDR3 comprises 15 residues.

This clone turned up a few times. The chain uses TRBV19 and TRBJ2-5, with 10 positions matching TRBD2. Germline trimming cut 9 bases from V and 4 bases from J; bases unmatched to any gene: 11. The CDR3 is 15 amino acids. CDR1 and CDR2 (germline): LNHDA, SQIVND (reference sequence). The chain's CDR3 is CASRPAGGRGETQYF. For the CDR3, the DNA is TGTGCCAGCCGACCAGCGGGAGGGAGGGGAGAGACCCAGTACTTC.

This sequence joins TRBV4-2 and TRBJ2-1, with a weak D call TRBD1 (6 bases). This CDR3 contains 15 residues. V was cut by 0 bases and J by 2 bases, with 8 bases left in between. Germline V gene lookup returns CDR1 LGHNA and CDR2 YNFKEQ. In DNA form, the CDR3 reads TGTGCCAGCAGCCAAGAGGGGGCTGCCTACAATGAGCAGTTCTTC. Its translation: CASSQEGAAYNEQFF.

The chain uses TRBV4-1 and TRBJ2-5; no clear D gene. V lost 0 bases and J lost 1, with 9 bases in between. From germline, CDR1 is MGHRA and CDR2 YSYEKL. This CDR3 spans 15 amino acids. The CDR3 protein is CASSQEKTRQETQYF. Written as DNA, the CDR3 is TGCGCCAGCAGCCAAGAAAAGACTCGCCAAGAGACCCAGTACTTC.

This chain joins TRBV7-8 and TRBJ1-5; TRBD1 is a possible D gene (5 bases). This CDR3 region has 18 residues. V gave up 0 bases and J gave up 0 bases, with 15 bases separating them. CDR1 and CDR2 (germline): SGHVS, FQNEAQ. The CDR3: CASSLASLTAYSNQPQHF. CDR3 in DNA: TGTGCCAGCAGCTTAGCTAGCTTGACAGCGTATAGCAATCAGCCCCAGCATTTT.

V is TRBV4-1 and J is TRBJ1-5; 7 nucleotides agree with TRBD1. In germline, CDR1 is MGHRA, CDR2 YSYEKL. The CDR3 totals 16 residues. After removal of 1 base from V and 0 bases from J, the junction contained 3 bases not matched to a gene. DNA of the CDR3: TGCGCCAGCAGCCAAGGACAGGGCTATAGCAATCAGCCCCAGCATTTT. This codes for CASSQGQGYSNQPQHF.